The present entry profiles one T cell receptor (beta chain) with its context. Its antigen is unidentified. These data are taken from a study of shared clonotypes between healthy human individuals. Looking at the study overall: Each donor's CD4 naive and CD4 memory cells filled three plates apiece, CD8 naive two, and CD8 memory one.

Repertoires were generated with immunoSEQ multiplex PCR, while TCRdb's copy carries only in-frame clones and drops some. The table includes roughly 1 million clones, 65% to 75% detected once. V lost 3 bases and J lost 3, with 21 bases in between. Germline V CDR1 and CDR2: LGHNA, YNFKEQ. The CDR3 runs 17 residues. Broader study findings: Limited genetic and exposure-history diversity came from having few donors.

Sequenced sample: memory CD4+ T cells sorted from blood. Noted subset: CD45RA-negative fraction. This receptor was taken from a man younger than 30 in good health. The J gene is TRBJ2-7, the V gene TRBV4-2, with D tentatively TRBD1 (6 bases). DNA of the CDR3: TGTGCCAGCAGCCAGGGACAAGAGGCGAGCGGCCTCTACGAGCAGTACTTC. Encoded protein: CASSQGQEASGLYEQYF.